This T cell receptor beta chain was sequenced in a study of T cells after yellow fever vaccination. Using its own MiXCR run on the 5' RACE reads, TCRdb lists one record per CDR3 protein. This table has approximately 250,000 distinct CDR3 sequences, 3.6% appearing once. The CDR3 totals 11 residues. CDR1 and CDR2 from the germline V gene are DFQATT and SNEGSKA (reference sequence). Trimming pared 7 bases from V and 5 bases from J, leaving 11 bases between. There are many counts of this clonotype. The sequence derives from a young man who received the YFV17D yellow fever vaccine. This sequence joins TRBV20-1 and TRBJ1-2; no clear D gene. This specimen consisted of PBMCs, obtained 15 days after the yellow fever booster vaccination. The CDR3 protein is CSGEGQYGYTF. CDR3 DNA: TGCAGTGGGGAAGGCCAGTATGGCTACACCTTC.